The sequence of this T cell receptor (beta chain) was determined in a study of T cell responses to AZD1222 COVID-19 vaccine. Comment on this clone: Antigen unknown.

Trimming at V came to 6 bases and at J to 4 bases, leaving 10 bases not matched to a gene. Germline V gene sequence: CDR1 MNHEY, CDR2 SMNVEV (reference sequence). This CDR3 spans 15 amino acids. Only in-frame clones appear in the TCRdb table, and some are missing; sequencing was by immunoSEQ multiplex PCR. The data show about 120,000 clones, roughly 85% seen once. Study-level findings and limits: The span of vaccine-associated CD4 TCRs extended across spike, with dominance at 160-218 and 743-854. Seropositivity was recorded at baseline in only 6 or 7 AZD1222 recipients. The donors showed a predominance of white British ancestry and of females, with possible underestimation of clonal diversity. A rise in Spike-specific TCR breadth and depth followed two AZD1222 doses.

The specimen comprised peripheral blood, sampled on day 0 of MenACWY control vaccination. This chain joins TRBV27 and TRBJ2-5, with 8 bases lining up with TRBD2. The receptor comes from an adult in good health. CDR3 amino acids: CASRPLGGGRETQYF. As DNA, the CDR3 is TGTGCCAGCAGGCCCCTTGGCGGGGGGCGAGAGACCCAGTACTTC.